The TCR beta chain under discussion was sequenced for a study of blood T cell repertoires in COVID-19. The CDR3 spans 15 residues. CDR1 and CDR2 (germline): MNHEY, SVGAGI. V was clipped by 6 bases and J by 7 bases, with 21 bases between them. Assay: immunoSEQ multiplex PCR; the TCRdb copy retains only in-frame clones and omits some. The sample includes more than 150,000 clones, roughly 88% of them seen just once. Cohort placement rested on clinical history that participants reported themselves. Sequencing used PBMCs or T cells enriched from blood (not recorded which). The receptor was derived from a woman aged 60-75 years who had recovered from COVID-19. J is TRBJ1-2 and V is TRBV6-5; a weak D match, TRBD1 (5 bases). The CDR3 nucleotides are TGTGCCAGCAGCCAAACAGGTGGGGGGTTTATTGGCTACACCTTC. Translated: CASSQTGGGFIGYTF.